The present T cell receptor (beta chain) was sequenced within a study of cytomegalovirus exposure and HLA in healthy donors. Primers included in the PCR were 60 Vbeta and 13 Jbeta primers. Assay: immunoSEQ multiplex PCR; the TCRdb copy retains only in-frame clones and omits some. This table holds 120,000 or so clones, around 86% found once. Study-wide results and caveats: According to the study, 150 to 200 TCR beta chains were cytomegalovirus-associated.

Per germline, CDR1 SGHRS and CDR2 YFSETQ. The V gene end was trimmed by 0 bases and the J gene end by 3 bases; junction bases not matched to a gene: 4. This CDR3 contains 15 residues. As for this clone: The antigen is undetermined.

The specimen sequenced was PBMCs. The TCR comes from a middle-aged woman in good health and CMV-seronegative. The V gene is TRBV5-1, the J gene TRBJ2-7, with TRBD1 identical over 9 bases. The CDR3 DNA reads TGCGCCAGCAGCTTGGGAGGGGGACAGGGCTACGAGCAGTACTTC. As protein: CASSLGGGQGYEQYF.